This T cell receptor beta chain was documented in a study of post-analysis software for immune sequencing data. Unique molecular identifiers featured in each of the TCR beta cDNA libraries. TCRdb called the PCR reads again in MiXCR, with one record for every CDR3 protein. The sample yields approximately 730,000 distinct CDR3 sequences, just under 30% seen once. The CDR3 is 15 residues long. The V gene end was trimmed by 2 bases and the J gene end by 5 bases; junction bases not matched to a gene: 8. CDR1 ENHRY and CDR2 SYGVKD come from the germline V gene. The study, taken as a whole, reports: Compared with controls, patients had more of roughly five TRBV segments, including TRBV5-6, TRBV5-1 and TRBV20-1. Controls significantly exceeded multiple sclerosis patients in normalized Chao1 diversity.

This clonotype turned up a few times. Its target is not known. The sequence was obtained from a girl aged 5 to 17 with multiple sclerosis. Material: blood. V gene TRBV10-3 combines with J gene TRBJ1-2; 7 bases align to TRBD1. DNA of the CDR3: TGTGCCATCAGTGAGGCCTCAGGGGGTCTATATGGCTACACCTTC. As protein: CAISEASGGLYGYTF.